Listed here is a single T cell receptor beta chain. The sample belongs to a study of patients and donors after allogeneic stem cell transplantation. This CDR3 has 15 amino acids. Trimming took 5 bases from V and 0 from J, leaving 10 bases between them. TCRdb reanalysed the RT-PCR reads using MiXCR and keeps one entry per CDR3 protein. The profile covers about 960,000 distinct CDR3 sequences, with approximately 18% appearing a single time and 6% taken by the ten largest. The rearrangement links TRBV12-3 or TRBV12-4 to TRBJ1-4; D is possibly TRBD1 (5 bases). The clonotype comes from a human donor who was either an allogeneic HSCT recipient or a stem cell or donor lymphocyte infusion donor (not recorded which). It is not recorded whose cells these are; they may come from a transplant donor. The sample was blood, either unsorted or a sorted T cell fraction (not recorded which). CDR3 sequence (DNA): TGTGCCAGCAGTCCCGGACATGCAACTAATGAAAAACTGTTTTTT. Protein: CASSPGHATNEKLFF.